The 24 T cell receptor beta chains below were found in one sample sequenced in a study of shared clonotypes between healthy human individuals. Generated by immunoSEQ multiplex PCR, the TCRdb table keeps only in-frame clones and is missing some. The sample includes millions of clones, 90% to 95% of them seen just once. The sample taken for sequencing was naive CD4+ T cells sorted from blood. As for subset: CD45RA+ positively selected. The receptors come from a man aged 18 to 30 in good health.

The chain recombines TRBV10-1 with TRBJ2-1; 8 bases are shared with TRBD2. V shed 0 bases, J shed 9 bases, and the junction held 7 bases outside the gene matches. CDR3 length: 15 amino acids. Germline V gene sequence: CDR1 WNHNN, CDR2 SYGVQD (reference sequence). DNA of the CDR3: TGCGCCAGCAGTGAGTCCGGGACTAGGGTAGCTGAGCAGTTCTTC. This sequence encodes CASSESGTRVAEQFF.

The V and J genes are TRBV5-4 and TRBJ2-7; 9 nucleotides match TRBD1. V lost 4 bases to trimming and J lost 5 bases; unmatched junction nucleotides: 19. Germline loops: CDR1 SGHNT, CDR2 YYREEE (reference sequence). The CDR3 covers 18 residues. This CDR3 is CASSHGSLPGTGSNEQYF. CDR3 DNA: TGTGCCAGCAGCCATGGATCATTACCGGGGACAGGGAGCAACGAGCAGTACTTC.

This rearrangement joins TRBV6-6 to TRBJ2-5; no firm D call. Germline CDR1 and CDR2: MNHNY and SVGAGI (reference sequence). The CDR3 spans 12 residues. V shed 6 bases and J shed 9 bases, with 14 bases lying between them. CDR3 protein: CASSPTPNAQYF. The CDR3 region has the DNA TGTGCCAGCAGCCCCACCCCAAATGCCCAGTACTTC.

The rearrangement links TRBV4-1 to TRBJ1-2, with 11 bases identical to TRBD1. The CDR3 covers 17 residues. With V trimmed by 4 bases and J by 3 bases, 10 bases remained unmatched. Germline V gene sequence: CDR1 MGHRA, CDR2 YSYEKL. The CDR3 nucleotides are TGCGCCAGCAGCCCCCGGACAGGGGGCGCAGTTGACTATGGCTACACCTTC. Translation gives CASSPRTGGAVDYGYTF.

The chain couples TRBV10-3 to TRBJ2-1; tentatively, D is TRBD2 (6 bases). Germline V gives CDR1 ENHRY, CDR2 SYGVKD. The CDR3 contains 13 residues. With 4 bases removed from V and 10 bases from J, the gap between germline ends came to 14 bases. Here the CDR3 reads CAISGGGAGEQFF. CDR3 bases: TGTGCCATCAGTGGGGGCGGGGCCGGGGAGCAGTTCTTC.

V usage is TRBV2 and J usage is TRBJ2-5, with a weak D call TRBD1 (6 bases). Trimming removed 4 bases at V and 1 base at J, with 10 bases between. There are 14 residues in the CDR3. Germline-derived CDR1 and CDR2 are SNHLY and FYNNEI. CDR3 sequence reads: CASSADRSQETQYF. Written as DNA, the CDR3 is TGTGCCAGCAGTGCCGACAGGAGCCAAGAGACCCAGTACTTC.

This clone came up once. V usage is TRBV11-2 and J usage is TRBJ1-2; a weak D match, TRBD1 (6 bases). V was cut by 5 bases and J by 2 bases, with 15 bases left in between. The CDR3 is 15 amino acids. Germline CDR1 is SGHAT and CDR2 is FQNNGV. CDR3 coding DNA: TGTGCCAGCAGCCGTCAGCGGACAGACAACTATGGCTACACCTTC. It encodes CASSRQRTDNYGYTF.

Of note for this clone: Distinct nucleotide sequences in the sample also encode this CDR3. The genes are TRBV18 and TRBJ1-1; possibly TRBD1 for D (5 bases). The CDR3 contains 13 residues. Germline CDR1 is KGHSH and CDR2 is LQKENI. Trimming removed 3 bases from V and 4 bases from J, with 9 bases in between. CDR3 sequence reads: CASSPGPGTEAFF. The CDR3 DNA reads TGTGCCAGCTCACCGGGGCCCGGCACTGAAGCTTTCTTT.

Regarding this clone: Other DNA sequences in the same sample also yield this CDR3. The chain employs TRBV9 and TRBJ2-1; D might be TRBD2 (6 bases). V was shortened by 5 bases and J by 3 bases, with 12 bases between the two germline ends. Germline CDR1 is SGDLS and CDR2 is YYNGEE. This CDR3 is built from 14 residues. CDR3 sequence (DNA): TGTGCCAGCAGTGTCGGGGGAGACTACAATGAGCAGTTCTTC. Its protein is CASSVGGDYNEQFF.

The V gene is TRBV5-8, the J gene TRBJ1-5, with D possibly TRBD1 on 5 matching bases. Trimming cost V 3 bases and J 6 bases, with 7 bases left between them. The CDR3 length is 12 residues. Germline loops: CDR1 SGHTS, CDR2 YDEGEE. The CDR3 region has the DNA TGTGCCAGCAGCTGGGGCGGTCAGCCCCAGCATTTT. Translation gives CASSWGGQPQHF.

The chain carries TRBV12-5 and TRBJ2-1; D gene ambiguous. Looked up from germline, CDR1 is LGHNT and CDR2 is FRNRAP. This CDR3 is 16 amino acids long. V gave up 8 bases and J gave up 3 bases, with 20 bases separating them. CDR3 region: CASPPWLRSVYNEQFF. CDR3 bases: TGTGCTAGTCCCCCCTGGCTCCGGAGCGTCTACAATGAGCAGTTCTTC.

The count of this clone is one. Other nucleotide sequences in the sample specify the same CDR3. V usage is TRBV27 and J usage is TRBJ1-2; D may be TRBD1 (5 bases). The CDR3 totals 12 residues. V lost 0 bases to trimming and J lost 7 bases, with 6 bases between them. The V gene's germline CDR1 is MNHEY and CDR2 SMNVEV (reference sequence). The CDR3 region has the DNA TGTGCCAGCAGTTTATCCGGGGGTGGCTACACCTTC. Encoded protein: CASSLSGGGYTF.

The rearrangement uses TRBV6-5 and TRBJ2-7; TRBD1 agrees at 8 bases. CDR1 is MNHEY, CDR2 SVGAGI, per germline. The CDR3 length is 14 residues. V gave up 5 bases and J gave up 2 bases; unmatched junction bases: 5. The CDR3 loop is CASSEDRAPYEQYF. CDR3 in DNA: TGTGCCAGCAGTGAGGACAGGGCTCCCTACGAGCAGTACTTC.

In regard to this clone: The same CDR3 also results from other DNA sequences found in this sample. J is TRBJ1-4 and V is TRBV9; D unresolved. Germline V gene lookup returns CDR1 SGDLS and CDR2 YYNGEE. V dropped 0 bases and J dropped 7 bases, with 7 bases sitting between them. The CDR3 is 13 amino acids. The CDR3 is CASSVGVGEKLFF. CDR3 DNA: TGTGCCAGCAGCGTAGGAGTAGGTGAAAAACTGTTTTTT.

This clone was detected once. Other DNA variants within this sample encode the same CDR3. The V gene is TRBV28, the J gene TRBJ2-7, with D unclear. The length of the CDR3 is 11 residues. V dropped 5 bases and J dropped 4 bases, with 6 bases sitting between them. Per the germline V gene, CDR1 is MDHEN and CDR2 is SYDVKM. The CDR3 DNA reads as TGTGCCAGCAGTCCCGATTACGAGCAGTACTTC. The encoded protein is CASSPDYEQYF. The whole variable domain, filled in from reference TRBV28 and TRBJ2-7, reads DVKVTQSSRYLVKRTGEKVFLECVQDMDHENMFWYRQDPGLGLRLIYFSYDVKMKEKGDIPEGYSVSREKKERFSLILESASTNQTSMYLCASSPDYEQYFGPGTRLTVT.

Note on this clone: The junction does not match germline at one end; this may be a read error. The chain recombines TRBV20-1 with TRBJ2-2; 11 bases fit TRBD1. Germline V gene data show CDR1 as DFQATT and CDR2 as SNEGSKA (reference sequence). The CDR3 has 11 residues. CDR3: CSASDGDRGTF. The DNA for the CDR3 is TGCAGTGCTAGTGATGGGGACAGGGGGACTTTT.

The genes are TRBV11-2 and TRBJ1-1, with D tentatively TRBD1 (5 bases). This CDR3 has 14 residues. Trimming removed 4 bases from V and 2 bases from J, with 11 bases in between. The germline CDR1 and CDR2 sequences are SGHAT and FQNNGV. The CDR3: CASSSGRENTEAFF. The CDR3 bases are TGTGCCAGCAGCTCGGGACGGGAAAACACTGAAGCTTTCTTT. Variable domain in full (rest from reference TRBV11-2 and TRBJ1-1): EAGVAQSPRYKIIEKRQSVAFWCNPISGHATLYWYQQILGQGPKLLIQFQNNGVVDDSQLPKDRFSAERLKGVDSTLKIQPAKLEDSAVYLCASSSGRENTEAFFGQGTRLTVV.

This chain uses TRBV19 with TRBJ2-1, with D possibly being TRBD1 or TRBD2 (5 bases each). Germline CDR1 and CDR2: LNHDA and SQIVND (reference sequence). CDR3 size: 16 residues. V lost 7 bases and J 9 bases, leaving 25 bases between the germline ends. This chain's CDR3 is CASNVGAVDLMGEQFF. The CDR3, as DNA: TGTGCCAGTAATGTCGGGGCGGTGGATCTAATGGGTGAGCAGTTCTTC.

The genes are TRBV19 and TRBJ1-2; tentative D call: TRBD1 (5 bases). The CDR3 is 16 amino acids. Germline assignment: CDR1 LNHDA and CDR2 SQIVND (reference sequence). The V end lost 7 bases, the J end lost 8 bases, and 26 bases lay between the germline ends. CDR3 amino acids: CASTITPPGTGGGYTF. CDR3 bases: TGTGCCAGTACCATAACCCCGCCCGGGACGGGTGGAGGCTACACCTTC.

The chain is built from TRBV19 and TRBJ1-3; D remains ambiguous. The CDR3 covers 12 residues. Germline V gene sequence: CDR1 LNHDA, CDR2 SQIVND (reference sequence). The CDR3, as DNA: TGTGCAACTTACAGCTCTGGAAACACCATATATTTT. Protein product: CATYSSGNTIYF.

In its sample, this clone was seen once. V and J are TRBV10-1 and TRBJ2-5; 8 positions agree with TRBD2. The germline CDR1 and CDR2 sequences are WNHNN and SYGVQD (reference sequence). Losses at the gene ends were 3 bases for V and 3 bases for J; bases not matched to a gene: 9. The CDR3 is made up of 16 amino acids. CDR3 DNA sequence: TGCGCCAGCAGTGACCTCTCCCCGGGGGGGGAAGAGACCCAGTACTTC. Protein sequence: CASSDLSPGGEETQYF.

V gene TRBV7-2 combines with J gene TRBJ1-4, with D possibly being TRBD1 (5 bases). From germline, CDR1 is SGHTA and CDR2 FQGNSA. The CDR3 runs to 13 residues. V was shortened by 5 bases and J by 6 bases, with 10 bases between the two germline ends. The CDR3 DNA reads TGTGCCAGCAGCCCCGGGGGGTATGAAAAACTGTTTTTT. It specifies CASSPGGYEKLFF. Full variable domain (missing parts from reference TRBV7-2 and TRBJ1-4): GAGVSQSPSNKVTEKGKDVELRCDPISGHTALYWYRQSLGQGLEFLIYFQGNSAPDKSGLPSDRFSAERTGGSVSTLTIQRTQQEDSAVYLCASSPGGYEKLFFGSGTQLSVL.

The rearrangement joins TRBV10-1 to TRBJ2-5; the match to TRBD1 covers 11 bases. The junction had 3 bases not matched to a gene; V was cut back by 6 bases and J by 0 bases. This CDR3 is 15 amino acids long. Germline CDR1 is WNHNN and CDR2 is SYGVQD (reference sequence). Here the CDR3 DNA reads TGCGCCAGCAGCGGGGACAGGGGGTACCAAGAGACCCAGTACTTC. It codes for CASSGDRGYQETQYF.

This chain uses TRBV6-5 with TRBJ2-2; D gene uncertain. This CDR3 has 12 residues. Germline V gene lookup returns CDR1 MNHEY and CDR2 SVGAGI. Trimming pared 7 bases from V and 7 bases from J, leaving 10 bases between. The CDR3 DNA follows: TGTGCCAGCAAGAGTTCGATCGGGGAGCTGTTTTTT. This encodes CASKSSIGELFF.